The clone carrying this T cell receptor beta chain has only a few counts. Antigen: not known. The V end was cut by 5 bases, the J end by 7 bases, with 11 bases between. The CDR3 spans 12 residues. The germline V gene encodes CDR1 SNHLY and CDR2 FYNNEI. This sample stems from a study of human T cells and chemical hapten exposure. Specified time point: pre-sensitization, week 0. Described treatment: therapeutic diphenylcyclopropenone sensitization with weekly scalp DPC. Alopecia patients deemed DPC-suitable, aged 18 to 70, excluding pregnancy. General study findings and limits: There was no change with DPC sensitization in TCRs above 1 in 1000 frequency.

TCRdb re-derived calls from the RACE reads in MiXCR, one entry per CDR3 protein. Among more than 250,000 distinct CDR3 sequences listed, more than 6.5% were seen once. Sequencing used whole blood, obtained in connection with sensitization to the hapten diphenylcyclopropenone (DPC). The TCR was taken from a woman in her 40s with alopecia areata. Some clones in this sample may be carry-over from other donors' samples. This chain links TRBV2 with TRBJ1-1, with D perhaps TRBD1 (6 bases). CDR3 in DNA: TGTGCCAGCAGTCAAACAGGGAATGAAGCTTTCTTT. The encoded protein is CASSQTGNEAFF.